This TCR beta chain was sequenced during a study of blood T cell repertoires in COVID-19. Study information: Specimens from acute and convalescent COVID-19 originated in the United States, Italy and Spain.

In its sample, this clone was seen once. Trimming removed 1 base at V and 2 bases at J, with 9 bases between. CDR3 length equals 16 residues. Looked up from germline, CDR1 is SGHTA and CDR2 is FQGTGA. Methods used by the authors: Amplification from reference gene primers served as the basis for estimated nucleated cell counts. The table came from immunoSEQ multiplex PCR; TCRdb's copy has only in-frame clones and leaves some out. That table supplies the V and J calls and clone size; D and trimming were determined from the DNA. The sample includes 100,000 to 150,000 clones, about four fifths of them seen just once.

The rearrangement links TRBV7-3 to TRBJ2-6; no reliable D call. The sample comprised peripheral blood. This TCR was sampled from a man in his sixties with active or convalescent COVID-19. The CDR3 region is CASSLRAGPGANVLTF. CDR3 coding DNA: TGTGCCAGCAGCTTAAGGGCAGGTCCTGGGGCCAACGTCCTGACTTTC.